Each of the 19 T cell receptor beta chains below was sequenced from the same sample in a study of blood T cell repertoires in COVID-19. Profiling relied on immunoSEQ multiplex PCR, and the TCRdb table lists in-frame clones only, not all of them. The table lists approximately 25,000 clones, more than 75% of them singletons. The sequencing sample was made of peripheral blood. The source is a man aged 45-65 years with active COVID-19.

About this clone: A junction end diverges from the germline sequence, so it may reflect a read error. CDR3 in amino acids: CASSPGTGGFIEQYF. CDR3 in DNA: TGTGCTAGCAGCCCGGGGACAGGGGGCTTCATCGAGCAGTACTTC. This chain connects TRBV7-7 to TRBJ2-7; 12 bases are shared with TRBD1. CDR1 and CDR2 from the germline V gene are SSHAT and FNYEAQ (reference sequence). The length of the CDR3 is 15 residues.

This chain's CDR3 is CASSVAFSGNTIYF. CDR3 in DNA: TGTGCCAGCAGCGTAGCGTTCTCTGGAAACACCATATATTTT. The chain is built from TRBV9 and TRBJ1-3; D unresolved. The V end lost 0 bases, the J end lost 0 bases, and 4 bases lay between the germline ends. This CDR3 is 14 amino acids long. Germline CDR1 is SGDLS and CDR2 is YYNGEE. The complete variable domain, with remaining parts taken from reference TRBV9 and TRBJ1-3, reads DSGVTQTPKHLITATGQRVTLRCSPRSGDLSVYWYQQSLDQGLQFLIQYYNGEERAKGNILERFSAQQFPDLHSELNLSSLELGDSALYFCASSVAFSGNTIYFGEGSWLTVV.

The V and J genes are TRBV25-1 and TRBJ2-5, with a tentative D call TRBD2 (6 bases). V dropped 5 bases and J dropped 1 base, with 20 bases sitting between them. The V gene's germline CDR1 is MGHDK and CDR2 SYGVNS. The CDR3 sequence is 17 residues long. The CDR3 region is CASSKPPSSGVQETQYF. The CDR3 DNA reads as TGTGCCAGCAGTAAACCCCCTAGTTCGGGGGTCCAAGAGACCCAGTACTTC.

The genes are TRBV3-1 (or the pseudogene TRBV3-2) and TRBJ2-7; possibly TRBD1 for D (6 bases). V shed 4 bases and J shed 6 bases, with 10 bases lying between them. Germline CDR1 LGHDT, CDR2 YNNKEL (reference sequence). CDR3 length: 12 residues. CDR3 sequence: CASSLLGAEQYF. The CDR3, as DNA: TGTGCCAGCAGCCTGCTGGGGGCCGAGCAGTACTTC.

This clone has just one count. The rearrangement uses TRBV11-2 and TRBJ2-2, with 7 bases lining up with TRBD2. V dropped 2 bases and J dropped 8; count of bases not matched to a gene: 2. CDR1 is SGHAT, CDR2 FQNNGV, per germline. This CDR3 is 13 amino acids long. The CDR3 reads CASSLQAGGELFF. For the CDR3, the DNA is TGTGCCAGCAGCTTACAAGCGGGGGGGGAGCTGTTTTTT.

CDR3 amino acids: CASSLGTGGYETQYF. In nucleotides, the CDR3 is TGTGCCAGCAGCTTAGGGACAGGGGGTTATGAGACCCAGTACTTC. The J gene is TRBJ2-5, the V gene TRBV7-9; 10 bases line up with TRBD1. CDR1 and CDR2 from the germline V gene are SEHNR and FQNEAQ (reference sequence). Trimming removed 1 base from V and 5 bases from J; junction bases left unmatched: 4. The CDR3 loop spans 15 amino acids.

DNA of the CDR3: TGTGCCAGCAGTTTATGGGGGGGACAGCCCCAGCATTTT. It codes for CASSLWGGQPQHF. The J gene is TRBJ1-5, the V gene TRBV27, with D perhaps TRBD1 (5 bases). This CDR3 comprises 13 residues. V was cut by 1 base and J by 7 bases, with 8 bases left in between. Germline loops: CDR1 MNHEY, CDR2 SMNVEV (reference sequence).

The genes are TRBV27 and TRBJ1-2, with D unresolved. This CDR3 is 11 amino acids long. Between the trimmed V and J ends, which lost 5 bases and 8 bases, there was a span of 9 bases. Looked up from germline, CDR1 is MNHEY and CDR2 is SMNVEV (reference sequence). CDR3 amino acids: CASSDRVGYTF. The CDR3 nucleotides are TGTGCCAGCAGTGATCGAGTAGGCTACACCTTC.

This rearrangement joins TRBV4-3 to TRBJ2-5; D gene uncertain. The germline CDR1 and CDR2 sequences are LGHNA and YSLEER. The V gene lost 1 base and the J gene lost 4 bases, with 7 bases spanning the gap. The CDR3 totals 13 residues. The chain's CDR3 is CASSQGGLETQYF. The CDR3 DNA sequence: TGCGCCAGCAGCCAAGGAGGCTTAGAGACCCAGTACTTC.

This chain joins TRBV7-8 and TRBJ1-2; D unresolved. V lost 4 bases to trimming and J lost 1 base, with 10 bases between them. The CDR3 extends over 14 amino acids. Germline values: CDR1 SGHVS, CDR2 FQNEAQ. In nucleotides, the CDR3 is TGTGCCAGCAGCTCGGGGATCCGTAACTATGGCTACACCTTC. Amino acid sequence: CASSSGIRNYGYTF.

The V gene is TRBV4-1, the J gene TRBJ2-2, with TRBD2 matching over 8 bases. This CDR3 region has 15 residues. Germline trimming cut 6 bases from V and 5 bases from J; bases unmatched to any gene: 8. Germline CDR1 reads MGHRA; CDR2 reads YSYEKL. For the CDR3, the DNA is TGCGCCAGCAGTGTGGGACTAGAGTATACCGGGGAGCTGTTTTTT. Its protein is CASSVGLEYTGELFF.

The rearrangement links TRBV5-4 to TRBJ2-5; no clear D gene. The V end lost 4 bases, the J end lost 0 bases, and 13 bases lay between the germline ends. This CDR3 is 15 amino acids long. In germline, CDR1 is SGHNT, CDR2 YYREEE (reference sequence). The CDR3 DNA is TGTGCCAGCAGCCCGAGCCCCGAGTACCAAGAGACCCAGTACTTC. Protein: CASSPSPEYQETQYF.

The chain links TRBV5-1 to TRBJ2-3; D possibly corresponds to TRBD2 (6 bases). V lost 0 bases to trimming and J lost 5 bases, with 16 bases between them. The CDR3 consists of 16 residues. Per germline, CDR1 SGHRS and CDR2 YFSETQ. The chain's CDR3 is CASSLALGLSEDTQYF. Written as DNA, the CDR3 is TGCGCCAGCAGCTTGGCCTTAGGACTATCAGAAGATACGCAGTATTTT.

CDR3 in amino acids: CASSFLGTGRNEKLFF. The CDR3 DNA follows: TGTGCCAGCAGTTTTCTTGGGACAGGGCGGAATGAAAAACTGTTTTTT. V and J are TRBV7-9 and TRBJ1-4; 9 positions match TRBD1. This CDR3 comprises 16 residues. The V gene's germline CDR1 is SEHNR and CDR2 FQNEAQ (reference sequence). V lost 6 bases, J lost 5 bases, and 10 bases stayed unmatched.

This sequence joins TRBV11-2 and TRBJ1-3, with 10 bases fitting TRBD1. CDR3 length equals 17 residues. V gave up 5 bases and J gave up 0 bases; unmatched junction bases: 7. CDR1 is SGHAT and CDR2 is FQNNGV in the germline V gene. The CDR3 is CASSRRQGASSGNTIYF. CDR3 DNA: TGTGCCAGCAGCAGAAGACAGGGGGCTTCCTCTGGAAACACCATATATTTT.

The chain carries TRBV2 and TRBJ1-1; D is possibly TRBD1 (5 bases). The CDR3 has 13 residues. V was clipped by 6 bases and J by 3 bases, with 11 bases between them. Germline values: CDR1 SNHLY, CDR2 FYNNEI. In DNA, the CDR3 is TGTGCCAGCAGCTCCGACAGCTACACTGAAGCTTTCTTT. This sequence encodes CASSSDSYTEAFF.

V usage is TRBV7-6 and J usage is TRBJ2-1; the D is unclear. Germline values: CDR1 SGHVS, CDR2 FNYEAQ. V was pared by 5 bases and J by 7 bases, with 9 bases between. This CDR3 comprises 12 residues. This CDR3 reads CASSRLNNEQFF. CDR3 in DNA: TGTGCCAGCAGCCGCCTAAATAATGAGCAGTTCTTC.

V is TRBV6-5 and J is TRBJ2-3; D perhaps matches TRBD2 (6 bases). CDR1 and CDR2 from the germline V gene are MNHEY and SVGAGI. V gave up 4 bases and J gave up 1 base, with 12 bases separating them. The CDR3 spans 15 residues. The chain's CDR3 is CASSSPRLGTDTQYF. CDR3 bases: TGTGCCAGCAGTTCCCCAAGACTAGGCACAGATACGCAGTATTTT.

This sequence joins TRBV30 and TRBJ2-1; TRBD2 is a possible D gene (5 bases). Germline CDR1 reads GTSNPN; CDR2 reads SVGIG (reference sequence). The CDR3 totals 15 residues. Trimming cost V 4 bases and J 5 bases, with 18 bases left between them. CDR3 coding DNA: TGTGCCTGGAACCCCCTTAGCGTTATAAACAATGAGCAGTTCTTC. Translation gives CAWNPLSVINNEQFF. The whole variable domain, filled in from reference TRBV30 and TRBJ2-1, reads SQTIHQWPATLVQPVGSPLSLECTVEGTSNPNLYWYRQAAGRGLQLLFYSVGIGQISSEVPQNLSASRPQDRQFILSSKKLLLSDSGFYLCAWNPLSVINNEQFFGPGTRLTVL.